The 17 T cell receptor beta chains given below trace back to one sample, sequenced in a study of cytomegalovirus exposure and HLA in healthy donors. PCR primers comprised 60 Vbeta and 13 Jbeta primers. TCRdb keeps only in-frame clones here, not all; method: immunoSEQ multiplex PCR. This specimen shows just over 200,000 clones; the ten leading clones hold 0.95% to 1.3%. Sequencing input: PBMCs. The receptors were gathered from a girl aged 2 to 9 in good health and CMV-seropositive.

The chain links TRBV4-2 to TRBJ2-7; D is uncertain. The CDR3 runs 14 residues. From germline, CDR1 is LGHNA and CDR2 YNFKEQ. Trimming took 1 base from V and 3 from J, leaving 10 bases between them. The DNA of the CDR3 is TGTGCCAGCAGCCAAGGTAGACGGAGCTACGAGCAGTACTTC. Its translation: CASSQGRRSYEQYF.

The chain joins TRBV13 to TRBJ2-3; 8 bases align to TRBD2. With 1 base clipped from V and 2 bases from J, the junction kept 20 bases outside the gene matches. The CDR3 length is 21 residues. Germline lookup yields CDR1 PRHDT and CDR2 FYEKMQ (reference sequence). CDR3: CASSLVPPAGGYQQHTDTQYF. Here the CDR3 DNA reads TGTGCCAGCAGCTTAGTCCCCCCCGCGGGGGGCTACCAGCAGCACACAGATACGCAGTATTTT.

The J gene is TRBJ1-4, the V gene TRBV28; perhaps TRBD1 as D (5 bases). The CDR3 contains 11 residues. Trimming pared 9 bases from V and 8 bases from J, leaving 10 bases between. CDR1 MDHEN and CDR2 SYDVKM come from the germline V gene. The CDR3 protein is CASTGEEKLFF. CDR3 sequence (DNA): TGTGCCAGTACGGGGGAGGAAAAACTGTTTTTT.

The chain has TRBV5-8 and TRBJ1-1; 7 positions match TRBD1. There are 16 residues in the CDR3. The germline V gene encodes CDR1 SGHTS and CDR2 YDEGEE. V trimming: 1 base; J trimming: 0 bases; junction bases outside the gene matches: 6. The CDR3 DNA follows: TGTGCCAGCAGCTTGACTCAGGGGGAGGTGAACACTGAAGCTTTCTTT. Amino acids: CASSLTQGEVNTEAFF.

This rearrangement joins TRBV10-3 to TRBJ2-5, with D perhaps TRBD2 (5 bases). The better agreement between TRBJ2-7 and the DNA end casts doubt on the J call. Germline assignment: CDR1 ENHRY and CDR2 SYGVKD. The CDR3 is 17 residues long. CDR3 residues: CAISVTRLTPSSYEQYF. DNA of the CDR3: TGTGCCATCAGCGTGACAAGACTAACGCCTAGCTCCTACGAGCAGTACTTC.

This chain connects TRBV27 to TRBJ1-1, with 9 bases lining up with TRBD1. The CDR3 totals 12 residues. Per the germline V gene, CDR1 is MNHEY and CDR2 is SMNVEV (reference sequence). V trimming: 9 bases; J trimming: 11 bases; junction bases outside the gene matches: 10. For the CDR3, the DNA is TGTGCCAGTCGGGCCCGGGACAGGGAGGCTTTCTTT. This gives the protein CASRARDREAFF.

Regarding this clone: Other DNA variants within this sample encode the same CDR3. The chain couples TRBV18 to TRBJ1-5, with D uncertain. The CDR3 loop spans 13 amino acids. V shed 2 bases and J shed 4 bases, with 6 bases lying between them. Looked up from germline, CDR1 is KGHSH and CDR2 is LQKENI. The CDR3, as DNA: TGTGCCAGCTCACCAGGAGAAAATCAGCCCCAGCATTTT. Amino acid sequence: CASSPGENQPQHF.

The CDR3 nucleotides are TGTGCCAGCTCAGTAACGGGACAGGGGACCAACGAGCAGTACTTC. It translates to CASSVTGQGTNEQYF. J is TRBJ2-7 and V is TRBV18; 10 nucleotides agree with TRBD1. V lost 5 bases to trimming and J lost 5 bases; unmatched junction nucleotides: 9. Germline V gene sequence: CDR1 KGHSH, CDR2 LQKENI. CDR3 size: 15 residues.

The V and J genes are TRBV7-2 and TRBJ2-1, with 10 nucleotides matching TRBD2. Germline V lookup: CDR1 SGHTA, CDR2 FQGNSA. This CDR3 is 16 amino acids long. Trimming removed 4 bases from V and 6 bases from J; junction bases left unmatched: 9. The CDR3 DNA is TGTGCCAGCAGCTCCACTAGCGGGATTACAACCAATGAGCAGTTCTTC. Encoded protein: CASSSTSGITTNEQFF.

The CDR3 protein is CASSLSGRGDEQFF. CDR3 DNA sequence: TGCGCCAGCAGTTTGAGCGGGAGGGGCGATGAGCAGTTCTTC. The chain joins TRBV5-1 to TRBJ2-1, with 10 bases fitting TRBD2. V trimming: 5 bases; J trimming: 8 bases; junction bases outside the gene matches: 7. This CDR3 region has 14 residues. CDR1 SGHRS and CDR2 YFSETQ come from the germline V gene.

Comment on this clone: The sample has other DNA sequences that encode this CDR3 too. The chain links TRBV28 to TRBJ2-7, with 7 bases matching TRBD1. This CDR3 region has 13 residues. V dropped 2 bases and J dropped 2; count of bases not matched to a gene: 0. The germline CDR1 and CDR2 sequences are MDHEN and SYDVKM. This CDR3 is CASSLRGPYEQYF. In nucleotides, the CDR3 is TGTGCCAGCAGTTTAAGGGGGCCCTACGAGCAGTACTTC.

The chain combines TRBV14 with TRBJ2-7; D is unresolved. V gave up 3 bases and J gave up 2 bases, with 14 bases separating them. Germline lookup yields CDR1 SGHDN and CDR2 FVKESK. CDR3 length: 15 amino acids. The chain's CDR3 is CASSQAMRNPYEQYF. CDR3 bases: TGTGCCAGCAGCCAGGCCATGAGGAATCCCTACGAGCAGTACTTC.

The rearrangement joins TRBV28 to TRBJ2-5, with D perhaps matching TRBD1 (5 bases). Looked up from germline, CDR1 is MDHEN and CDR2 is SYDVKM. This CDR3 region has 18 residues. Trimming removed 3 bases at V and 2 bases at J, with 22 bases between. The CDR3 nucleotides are TGTGCCAGCAGTTTCGTCGAGTTTTCCCGTAGGGGTCAAGAGACCCAGTACTTC. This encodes CASSFVEFSRRGQETQYF.

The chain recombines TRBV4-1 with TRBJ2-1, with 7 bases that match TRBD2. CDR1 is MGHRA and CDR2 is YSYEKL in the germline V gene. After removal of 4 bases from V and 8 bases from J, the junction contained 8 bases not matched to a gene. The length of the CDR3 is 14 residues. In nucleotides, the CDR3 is TGCGCCAGCAGCCCCGGACTAGGTCTGGATGAGCAGTTCTTC. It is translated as CASSPGLGLDEQFF.

The CDR3 region has the DNA TGTGCCAGCAGTTTAACAGGGTCGGTCTATGGCTACACCTTC. It specifies CASSLTGSVYGYTF. J is TRBJ1-2 and V is TRBV27; maybe TRBD1 (6 bases). Trimming cost V 2 bases and J 4 bases, with 11 bases left between them. This CDR3 has 14 residues. Germline V gives CDR1 MNHEY, CDR2 SMNVEV (reference sequence).

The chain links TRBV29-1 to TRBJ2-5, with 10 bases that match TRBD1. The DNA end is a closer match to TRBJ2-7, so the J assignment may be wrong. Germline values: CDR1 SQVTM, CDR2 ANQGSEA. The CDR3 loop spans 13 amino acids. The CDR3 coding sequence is TGCAGCGTTTCGGACAGGGGGTTAAGCGAGCAGTACTTC. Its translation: CSVSDRGLSEQYF.

CDR3 nucleotides: TGTGCCAGCAGTCCCGGCGGGGATCAGCCCCAGCATTTT. This sequence encodes CASSPGGDQPQHF. The chain has TRBV6-4 and TRBJ1-5; D gene uncertain. The germline V gene encodes CDR1 MRHNA and CDR2 SNTAGT. The CDR3 length is 13 residues. Between the trimmed V and J ends, which lost 5 bases and 5 bases, there was a span of 10 bases.